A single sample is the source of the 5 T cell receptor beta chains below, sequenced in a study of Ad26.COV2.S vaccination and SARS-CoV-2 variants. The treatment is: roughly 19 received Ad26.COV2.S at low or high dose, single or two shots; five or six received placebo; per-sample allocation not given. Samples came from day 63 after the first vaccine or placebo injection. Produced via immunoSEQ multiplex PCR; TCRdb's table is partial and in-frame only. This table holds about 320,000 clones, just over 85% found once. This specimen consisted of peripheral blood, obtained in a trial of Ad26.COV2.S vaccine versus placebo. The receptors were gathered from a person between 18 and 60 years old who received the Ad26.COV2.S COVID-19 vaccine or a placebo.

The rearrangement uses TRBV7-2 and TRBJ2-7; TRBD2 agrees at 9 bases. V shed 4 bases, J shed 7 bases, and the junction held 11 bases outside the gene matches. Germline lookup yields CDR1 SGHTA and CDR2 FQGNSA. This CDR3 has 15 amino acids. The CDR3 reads CASSSEGSSGVEQYF. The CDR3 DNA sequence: TGTGCCAGCAGCTCAGAGGGTTCTAGCGGGGTTGAGCAGTACTTC.

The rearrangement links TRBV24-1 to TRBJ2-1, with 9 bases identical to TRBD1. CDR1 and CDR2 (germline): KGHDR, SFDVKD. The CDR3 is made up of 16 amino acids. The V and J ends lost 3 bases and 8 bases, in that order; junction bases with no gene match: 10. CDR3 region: CATSDPTPTGGHEQFF. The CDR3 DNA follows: TGTGCCACCAGTGATCCGACCCCTACAGGGGGCCATGAGCAGTTCTTC.

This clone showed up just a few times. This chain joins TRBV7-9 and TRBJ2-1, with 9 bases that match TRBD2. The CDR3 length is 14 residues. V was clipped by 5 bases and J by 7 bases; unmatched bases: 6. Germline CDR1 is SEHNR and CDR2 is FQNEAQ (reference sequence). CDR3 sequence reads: CASSVTSGSNEQFF. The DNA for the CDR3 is TGTGCCAGCAGCGTAACTAGCGGGTCTAATGAGCAGTTCTTC.

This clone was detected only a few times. The CDR3 loop reads CAWSFRGHQPQHF. The CDR3 region has the DNA TGTGCCTGGAGTTTCAGGGGTCATCAGCCCCAGCATTTT. The gene calls are TRBV30 and TRBJ1-5; D is perhaps TRBD1 (6 bases). The germline CDR1 and CDR2 sequences are GTSNPN and SVGIG (reference sequence). The CDR3 contains 13 residues. Between the trimmed V and J ends, which lost 2 bases and 5 bases, there was a span of 10 bases.

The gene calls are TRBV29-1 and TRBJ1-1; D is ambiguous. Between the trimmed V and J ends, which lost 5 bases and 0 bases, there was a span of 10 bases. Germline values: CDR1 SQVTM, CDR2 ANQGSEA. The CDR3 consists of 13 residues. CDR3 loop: CSVYPDLNTEAFF. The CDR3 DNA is TGCAGCGTTTACCCAGACTTGAACACTGAAGCTTTCTTT.